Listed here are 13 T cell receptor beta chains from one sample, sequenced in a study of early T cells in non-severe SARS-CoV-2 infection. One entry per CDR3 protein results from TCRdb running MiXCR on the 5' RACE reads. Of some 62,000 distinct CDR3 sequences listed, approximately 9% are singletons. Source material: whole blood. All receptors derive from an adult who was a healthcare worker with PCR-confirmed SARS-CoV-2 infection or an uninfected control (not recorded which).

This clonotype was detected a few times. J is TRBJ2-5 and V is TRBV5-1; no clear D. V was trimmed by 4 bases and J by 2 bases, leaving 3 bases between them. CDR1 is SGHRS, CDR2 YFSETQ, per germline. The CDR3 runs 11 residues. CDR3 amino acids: CASSEQETQYF. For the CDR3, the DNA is TGCGCCAGCAGCGAACAAGAGACCCAGTACTTC.

As DNA, the CDR3 is TGTGCCAGCAGTTTTCACAGGGGAAACACCGGGGAGCTGTTTTTT. Its protein is CASSFHRGNTGELFF. V gene TRBV27 combines with J gene TRBJ2-2; 7 bases are shared with TRBD1. This CDR3 spans 15 amino acids. V lost 3 bases, J lost 2 bases, and 3 bases stayed unmatched. Germline V lookup: CDR1 MNHEY, CDR2 SMNVEV (reference sequence).

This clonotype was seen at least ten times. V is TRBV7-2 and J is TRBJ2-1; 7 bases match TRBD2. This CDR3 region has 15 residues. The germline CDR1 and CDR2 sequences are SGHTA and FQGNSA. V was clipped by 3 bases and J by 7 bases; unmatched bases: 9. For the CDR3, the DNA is TGTGCCAGCAGCTTCTCCTCCTCGGGGGGAAATGAGCAGTTCTTC. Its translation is CASSFSSSGGNEQFF.

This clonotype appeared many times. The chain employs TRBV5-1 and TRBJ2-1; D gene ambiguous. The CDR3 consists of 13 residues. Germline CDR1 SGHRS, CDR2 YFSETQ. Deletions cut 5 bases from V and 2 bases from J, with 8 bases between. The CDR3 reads CASSSDPYNEQFF. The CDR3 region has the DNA TGCGCCAGCAGTTCAGACCCCTACAATGAGCAGTTCTTC.

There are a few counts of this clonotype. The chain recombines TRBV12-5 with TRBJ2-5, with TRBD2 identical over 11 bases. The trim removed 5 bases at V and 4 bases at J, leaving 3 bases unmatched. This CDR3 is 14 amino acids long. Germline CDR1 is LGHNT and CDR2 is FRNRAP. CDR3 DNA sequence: TGTGCTAGTGGTCTCGGGACTAGCGGAGAGACCCAGTACTTC. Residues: CASGLGTSGETQYF. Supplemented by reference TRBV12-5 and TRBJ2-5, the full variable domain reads DARVTQTPRHKVTEMGQEVTMRCQPILGHNTVFWYRQTMMQGLELLAYFRNRAPLDDSGMPKDRFSAEMPDATLATLKIQPSEPRDSAVYFCASGLGTSGETQYFGPGTRLLVL.

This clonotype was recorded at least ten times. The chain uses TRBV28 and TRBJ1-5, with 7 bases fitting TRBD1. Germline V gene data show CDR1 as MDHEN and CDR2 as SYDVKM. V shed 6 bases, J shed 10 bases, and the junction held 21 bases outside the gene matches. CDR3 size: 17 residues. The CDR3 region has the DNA TGTGCCAGCAGCAACCAAGGACAGGCCGACTTGGTTAAACCCCAGCATTTT. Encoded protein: CASSNQGQADLVKPQHF.

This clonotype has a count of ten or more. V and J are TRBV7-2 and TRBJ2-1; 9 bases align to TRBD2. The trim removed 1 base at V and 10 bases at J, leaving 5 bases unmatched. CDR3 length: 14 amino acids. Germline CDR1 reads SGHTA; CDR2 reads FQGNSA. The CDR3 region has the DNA TGTGCCAGCAGCTTAGGACTAGCGGTGAGGGAGCAGTTCTTC. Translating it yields CASSLGLAVREQFF.

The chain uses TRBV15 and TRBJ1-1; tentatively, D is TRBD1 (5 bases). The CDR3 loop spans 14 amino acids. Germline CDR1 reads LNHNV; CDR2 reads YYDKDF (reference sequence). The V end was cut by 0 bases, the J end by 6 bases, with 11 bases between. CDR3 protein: CATSRDRGPAEAFF. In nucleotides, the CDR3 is TGTGCCACCAGCAGAGATAGGGGACCCGCTGAAGCTTTCTTT. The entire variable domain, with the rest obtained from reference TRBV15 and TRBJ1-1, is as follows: DAMVIQNPRYQVTQFGKPVTLSCSQTLNHNVMYWYQQKSSQAPKLLFHYYDKDFNNEADTPDNFQSRRPNTSFCFLDIRSPGLGDTAMYLCATSRDRGPAEAFFGQGTRLTVV.

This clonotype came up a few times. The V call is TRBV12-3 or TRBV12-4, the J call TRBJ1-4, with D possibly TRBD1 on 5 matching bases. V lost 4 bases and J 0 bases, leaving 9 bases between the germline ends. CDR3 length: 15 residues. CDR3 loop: CASSSGTATNEKLFF. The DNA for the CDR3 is TGTGCCAGCAGTTCTGGGACTGCAACTAATGAAAAACTGTTTTTT.

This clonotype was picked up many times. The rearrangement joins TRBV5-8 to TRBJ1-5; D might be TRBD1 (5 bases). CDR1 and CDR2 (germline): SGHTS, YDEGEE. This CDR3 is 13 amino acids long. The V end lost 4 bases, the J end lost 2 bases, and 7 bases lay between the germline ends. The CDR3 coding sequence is TGTGCCAGCAGCCGGGACGGCAATCAGCCCCAGCATTTT. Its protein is CASSRDGNQPQHF.

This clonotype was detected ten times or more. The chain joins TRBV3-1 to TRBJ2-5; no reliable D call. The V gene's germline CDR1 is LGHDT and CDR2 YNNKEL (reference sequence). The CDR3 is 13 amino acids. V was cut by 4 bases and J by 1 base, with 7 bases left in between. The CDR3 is CASSLQIQETQYF. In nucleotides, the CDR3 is TGTGCCAGCAGCCTTCAGATCCAAGAGACCCAGTACTTC.

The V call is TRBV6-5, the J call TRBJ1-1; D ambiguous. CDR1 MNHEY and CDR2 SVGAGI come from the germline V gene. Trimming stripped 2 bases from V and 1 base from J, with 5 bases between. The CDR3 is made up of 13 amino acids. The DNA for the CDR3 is TGTGCCAGCAGTTACGTCGAGAACACTGAAGCTTTCTTT. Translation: CASSYVENTEAFF.

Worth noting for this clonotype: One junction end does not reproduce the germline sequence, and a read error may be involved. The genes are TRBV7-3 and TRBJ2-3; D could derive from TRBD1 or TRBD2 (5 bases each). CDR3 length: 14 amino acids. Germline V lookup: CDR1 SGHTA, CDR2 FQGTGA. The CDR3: CASSFTGSTGTQYF. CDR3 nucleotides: TGTGCCAGCAGCTTCACGGGGAGCACAGGTACGCAGTATTTT.